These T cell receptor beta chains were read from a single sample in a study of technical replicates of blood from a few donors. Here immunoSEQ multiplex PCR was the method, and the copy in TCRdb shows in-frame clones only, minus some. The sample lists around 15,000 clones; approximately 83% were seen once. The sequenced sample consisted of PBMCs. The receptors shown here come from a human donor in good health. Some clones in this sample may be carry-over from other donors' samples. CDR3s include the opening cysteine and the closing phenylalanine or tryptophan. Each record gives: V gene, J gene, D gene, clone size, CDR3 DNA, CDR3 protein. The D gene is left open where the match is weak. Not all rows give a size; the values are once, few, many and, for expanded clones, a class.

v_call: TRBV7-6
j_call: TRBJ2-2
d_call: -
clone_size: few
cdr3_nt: TGTGCCAGCAGCTTAGGCACTAGCACCGGGGAGCTGTTTTTT
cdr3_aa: CASSLGTSTGELFF

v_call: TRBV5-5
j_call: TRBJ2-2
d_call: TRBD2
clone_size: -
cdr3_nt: TGTGCCAGCAGCCAGGGGACTAGCGCGAACACCGGGGAGCTGTTTTTT
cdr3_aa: CASSQGTSANTGELFF

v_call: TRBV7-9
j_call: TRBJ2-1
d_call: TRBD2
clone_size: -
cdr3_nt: TGTGCCAGCAGACGTGTAGCGGGTGAGCAGTTCTTC
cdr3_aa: CASRRVAGEQFF

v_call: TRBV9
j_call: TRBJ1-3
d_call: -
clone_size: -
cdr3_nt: TGTGCCAGCAGCGTAGATGGGAGCTCTGGAAACACCATATATTTT
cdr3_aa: CASSVDGSSGNTIYF

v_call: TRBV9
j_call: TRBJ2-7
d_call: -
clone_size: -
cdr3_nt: TGTGCCAGCAGCCCCACTGGTGTCCTCGAGCAGTACTTC
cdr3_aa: CASSPTGVLEQYF

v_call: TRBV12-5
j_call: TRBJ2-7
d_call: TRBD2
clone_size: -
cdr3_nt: TGTGCTAGTGGTTTGGTTGGACTAGCGCTATCTACCTCCTACGAGCAGTACTTC
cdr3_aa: CASGLVGLALSTSYEQYF

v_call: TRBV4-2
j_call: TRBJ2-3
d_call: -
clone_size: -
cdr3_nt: TGTGCCAGCAGCCTTGTAGGTGGAGAGACAGATACGCAGTATTTT
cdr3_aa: CASSLVGGETDTQYF

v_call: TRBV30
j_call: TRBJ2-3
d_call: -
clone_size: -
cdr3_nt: TGTGCCTGGAGTAAGGGGATGGGGAATACGCAGTATTTT
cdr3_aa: CAWSKGMGNTQYF

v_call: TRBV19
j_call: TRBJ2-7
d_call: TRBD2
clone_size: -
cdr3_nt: TGTGCCAGTAGTATCGAGGGGACTAGCGGGGTCTCCTACGAGCAGTACTTC
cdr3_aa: CASSIEGTSGVSYEQYF

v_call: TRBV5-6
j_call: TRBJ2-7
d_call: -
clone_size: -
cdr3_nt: TGTGCCAGCAGCTTCACGGCTACTAAGGAGTACTTC
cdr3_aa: CASSFTATKEYF

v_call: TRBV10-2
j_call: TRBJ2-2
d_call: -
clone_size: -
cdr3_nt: TGCGCCAGCAGGACTAGTGGTGGCGGCACCGGGGAGCTGTTTTTT
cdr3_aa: CASRTSGGGTGELFF

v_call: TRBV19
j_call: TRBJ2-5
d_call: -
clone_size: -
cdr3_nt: TGTGCCAGTAGCATAGCGTACCAAGAGACCCAGTACTTC
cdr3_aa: CASSIAYQETQYF

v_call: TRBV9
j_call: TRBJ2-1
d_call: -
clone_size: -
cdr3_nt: TGTGCCAGCAGCTCCTCCGGTGGGGACACCTACAATGAGCAGTTCTTC
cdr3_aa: CASSSSGGDTYNEQFF

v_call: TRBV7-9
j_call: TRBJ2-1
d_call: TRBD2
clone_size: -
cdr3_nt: TGTGCCAGCAGCCTAGGGGCTAGCGGGAGTAATGAGCAGTTCTTC
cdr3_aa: CASSLGASGSNEQFF

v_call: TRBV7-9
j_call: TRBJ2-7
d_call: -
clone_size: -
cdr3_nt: TGTGCCAGCAGCTCCCCGACGGAGAGCTCCTACGAGCAGTACTTC
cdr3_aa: CASSSPTESSYEQYF

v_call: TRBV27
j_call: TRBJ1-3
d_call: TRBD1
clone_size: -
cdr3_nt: TGTGCCAGCAGTTTCGGGACAGGGGGGGGAAACACCATATATTTT
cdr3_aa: CASSFGTGGGNTIYF

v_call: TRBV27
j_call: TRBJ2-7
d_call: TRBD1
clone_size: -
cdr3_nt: TGTGCCAGCAGTTCCGGGACAGGGAACAACGAGCAGTACTTC
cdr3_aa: CASSSGTGNNEQYF

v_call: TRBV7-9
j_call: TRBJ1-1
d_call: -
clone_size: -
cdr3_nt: TGTGCCAGCAGCTTCGTTGGCGAAGCTTTCTTT
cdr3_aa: CASSFVGEAFF

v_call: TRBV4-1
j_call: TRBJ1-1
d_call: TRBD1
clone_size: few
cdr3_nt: TGCGCCAGCAGCCAAGATAGCAGGGGGTATTCCAGGGCTTTCTTT
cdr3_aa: CASSQDSRGYSRAFF

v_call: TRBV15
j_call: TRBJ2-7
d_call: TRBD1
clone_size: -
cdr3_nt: TGTGCCACCAGCAGGGACAGGGGAGTTGACGAGCAGTACTTC
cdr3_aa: CATSRDRGVDEQYF